Included here is one T cell receptor (beta chain) sequence, with context. The antigen it recognizes is unknown. No base quality values were provided; no much bigger clone lies one nucleotide off. The data belong to a study of T cell changes during pregnancy in multiple sclerosis (dated by TCRdb to about 2019). In the study overall: The study looked at changes in the T cell repertoire across pregnancy in women with multiple sclerosis.

The cysteine opens and the phenylalanine closes a CDR3 of 15 amino acids. The sequence is cut down to CDR3 DNA, 45 bases in frame from base 1. For CDR1 and CDR2, the germline V gene lists SGHRS and YFSETQ. V loses 0 bases of germline sequence and J loses 4 bases, and the interval between the two ends is 11 bases. Receptor libraries were prepared by the immunoSEQ multiplex PCR assay. Not all clones reach the TCRdb copy of this immuneACCESS table, which keeps in-frame sequences only. Checked studies attribute under half of the gap to unresolved V genes and leave the rest unexplained. Recorded for this sample are about 72,000 clones; roughly nine tenths of them occurred a single time. The ten largest clones represent roughly 0.7% of the sample.

The sequence came from a female donor in good health, enrolled as a control in a pregnancy study. The chain is encoded by TRBV5-1 joined to TRBJ2-4; the D segment cannot be called with confidence. The input for sequencing was peripheral blood, taken in the third trimester of pregnancy. The CDR3 has the sequence CASSLAGGTKNIQYF. The nucleotide sequence reads TGCGCCAGCAGCTTGGCCGGCGGAACTAAAAACATTCAGTACTTC. Where the CDR3 stops, the reference TRBV5-1 and TRBJ2-4 genes take over; the full variable domain is KAGVTQTPRYLIKTRGQQVTLSCSPISGHRSVSWYQQTPGQGLQFLFEYFSETQRNKGNFPGRFSGRQFSNSRSEMNVSTLELGDSALYLCASSLAGGTKNIQYFGAGTRLSVL.